This T cell receptor beta chain emerged from a study of blood T cell repertoires in COVID-19. In the original workflow: Reference gene primer amplification gave nucleated cell count estimates. Repertoires were generated with immunoSEQ multiplex PCR, while TCRdb's copy carries only in-frame clones and drops some. Clone size and V and J calls were adopted from that table, with D and trimming inferred from the DNA. The data show around 120,000 clones, roughly 85% seen once. Sequencing was done on a sample of peripheral blood. This clonotype was obtained from a man aged 30 to 45 with acute or convalescent COVID-19.

The CDR3 DNA is TGTGCCAGTAGTATGTGGGACAGGGTCTACAATGAGCAGTTCTTC. This translates into CASSMWDRVYNEQFF. V gene TRBV19 combines with J gene TRBJ2-1; 9 positions agree with TRBD1. Germline V gene lookup returns CDR1 LNHDA and CDR2 SQIVND (reference sequence). This CDR3 contains 15 residues. V gave up 3 bases and J gave up 3 bases; unmatched junction bases: 3.